This entry is about one T cell receptor beta chain. Its specificity is unknown. The data stem from a study of cytomegalovirus exposure and HLA in healthy donors. Study overall: Clustering assigned 81% of the approximately 370 genotyped donors to the Caucasian-associated ancestry cluster. Broader study findings: It was taken for granted in presence/absence analyses that sequencing depth across donors was roughly uniform. Overall, approximately 150 TCR beta chains were annotated as cytomegalovirus-associated.

Primers included in the PCR were 60 Vbeta and 13 Jbeta primers. TCRdb's copy holds only in-frame clones and misses some; the assay was immunoSEQ multiplex PCR. Found here are around 110,000 clones, about 70% of them singletons; the top ten hold 0.85% to 0.9%. Germline V CDR1 and CDR2: MNHEY, SVGAGI. This CDR3 has 13 residues. Trimming cost V 6 bases and J 8 bases; bases outside gene matches: 5. The rearrangement links TRBV6-5 to TRBJ1-2; TRBD1 matches at 11 bases. This receptor was taken from a woman in her 30s in good health and CMV-seronegative. The sequenced sample consisted of PBMCs. Here the CDR3 DNA reads TGTGCCAGCAGACGGACAGGGGGCGGCGGCTACACCTTC. Its protein is CASRRTGGGGYTF.